This is a list of T cell receptor beta chains from one sample in a study of T cell repertoires in cytomegalovirus infection. In TCRdb, the reads were re-called with MiXCR into one record per CDR3 protein. This sample has about 360,000 distinct CDR3 sequences, with around 18% found just once. Sample: PBMCs. These TCRs come from a human donor in good health (CMV status not recorded). Some clones in this sample may be carry-over from other donors' samples. Each CDR3 is given with its conserved first and last residue. A D gene is named only where the DNA matches it firmly. Part of the rows lack a size; the others show once, few, many or a class for expanded clones.

v_call	j_call	d_call	clone_size	cdr3_aa	cdr3_nt
TRBV20-1	TRBJ1-2	-	-	CSAGQPTNYGYTF	TGCAGTGCTGGACAGCCGACTAACTATGGCTACACCTTC
TRBV18	TRBJ2-3	-	many	CASSPGSTDTQYF	TGTGCCAGCAGCCCCGGGTCCACAGATACGCAGTATTTT
TRBV7-6	TRBJ2-1	TRBD2	many	CASSAGLRNEQFF	TGTGCCAGCAGCGCGGGACTACGCAATGAGCAGTTCTTC
TRBV10-2	TRBJ2-7	-	-	CASSAISSEQYF	TGCGCCAGCAGTGCAATAAGTAGCGAGCAGTACTTC
TRBV4-1	TRBJ2-1	-	-	CASSQAIDAYNEQFF	TGCGCCAGCAGCCAAGCTATCGACGCATACAATGAGCAGTTCTTC
TRBV29-1	TRBJ1-2	TRBD1	-	CSVGRQGSLTF	TGCAGCGTAGGACGACAGGGCTCGCTCACCTTC
TRBV20-1	TRBJ2-5	-	-	CSARDDLETQYF	TGCAGTGCTAGAGATGATCTAGAGACCCAGTACTTC
TRBV11-2	TRBJ1-1	-	-	CASSSNRVAFF	TGTGCCAGCAGCTCAAACAGGGTGGCTTTCTTT
TRBV7-6	TRBJ1-4	-	many	CASRRGLYEKLFF	TGTGCCAGCAGACGGGGACTGTATGAAAAACTGTTTTTT
TRBV7-8	TRBJ2-5	-	many	CASSPAVGSQETQYF	TGTGCCAGCAGCCCTGCCGTCGGGAGCCAAGAGACCCAGTACTTC
TRBV20-1	TRBJ1-5	TRBD1	-	CSALQGASGNQPQHF	TGCAGTGCTTTACAGGGGGCGAGCGGCAATCAGCCCCAGCATTTT
TRBV19	TRBJ1-1	-	-	CASSIGILLGDTEAFF	TGTGCCAGTAGTATCGGTATTCTCCTTGGAGACACTGAAGCTTTCTTT
TRBV15	TRBJ1-2	TRBD1	-	CATSLDRGKGYTF	TGTGCCACCAGCCTAGACAGGGGTAAAGGCTACACCTTC
TRBV12-3/TRBV12-4	TRBJ2-1	-	many	CASSLVGYGEQFF	TGTGCCAGCAGTTTGGTAGGCTACGGTGAGCAGTTCTTC
TRBV7-9	TRBJ2-3	TRBD2	many	CASSRTSGRGGAQYF	TGTGCCAGCAGCCGGACTAGCGGGAGAGGGGGGGCGCAGTATTTT
TRBV4-3	TRBJ2-7	-	-	CASSQDLSESGPTYEQYF	TGCGCCAGCAGCCAAGATCTCAGTGAGTCCGGGCCAACGTACGAGCAGTACTTC
TRBV6-5	TRBJ2-1	TRBD2	few	CASRPRAGAVLFYEQFF	TGTGCCAGCAGACCACGAGCGGGAGCGGTGTTGTTCTATGAGCAGTTCTTC
TRBV18	TRBJ2-1	TRBD2	many	CASSPREVAVNEQFF	TGTGCCAGCTCACCCCGGGAGGTGGCGGTAAATGAGCAGTTCTTC
TRBV12-5	TRBJ2-5	-	-	CASGLWTEETQYF	TGTGCTAGTGGTTTATGGACAGAAGAGACCCAGTACTTC
TRBV27	TRBJ2-1	-	-	CASSLLGAGRGPYNEQFF	TGTGCCAGCAGTTTACTGGGTGCGGGGCGGGGGCCCTACAATGAGCAGTTCTTC
TRBV6-6	TRBJ2-2	TRBD2	once	CASRGGSSRNTGELFF	TGTGCCAGCAGGGGGGGGTCGTCGCGGAACACCGGGGAGCTGTTTTTT
TRBV20-1	TRBJ2-5	-	many	CSALLRKETQYF	TGCAGTGCACTACTGAGGAAAGAGACCCAGTACTTC
TRBV20-1	TRBJ1-1	-	many	CSARVFGLGDTEAFF	TGCAGTGCTAGAGTTTTCGGGCTGGGGGACACTGAAGCTTTCTTT
TRBV29-1	TRBJ1-2	-	few	CSVEDMGYYGYTF	TGCAGCGTTGAAGATATGGGATACTATGGCTACACCTTC
TRBV4-1	TRBJ2-1	TRBD2	few	CASSQRTSGTNSYNEQFF	TGCGCCAGCAGCCAGCGGACTAGCGGGACTAACTCCTACAATGAGCAGTTCTTC
TRBV2	TRBJ1-4	-	few	CASSTSPPTTGKLFF	TGTGCCAGCAGTACCAGTCCCCCAACGACTGGTAAACTGTTTTTT
TRBV5-5	TRBJ1-2	-	-	CASSLAEGGYTF	TGTGCCAGCAGCTTGGCCGAGGGGGGGTACACCTTC
TRBV20-1	TRBJ2-7	TRBD1	many	CSARDERQGVHEQYF	TGCAGTGCTAGAGATGAGAGACAGGGGGTCCACGAGCAGTACTTC
TRBV28	TRBJ2-1	TRBD2	-	CASSFRSGVYNEQFF	TGTGCCAGCAGTTTTCGGAGCGGGGTCTACAATGAGCAGTTCTTC
TRBV7-2	TRBJ2-2	-	many	CASSFPPGELFF	TGTGCCAGCAGCTTTCCCCCCGGGGAGCTGTTTTTT
TRBV20-1	TRBJ1-4	-	few	CSAQGQGNEKLFF	TGCAGTGCTCAGGGACAAGGAAATGAAAAACTGTTTTTT
TRBV5-4	TRBJ2-7	TRBD2	few	CASSLGTSVYEQYF	TGTGCCAGCAGCTTGGGGACTAGCGTCTACGAGCAGTACTTC
TRBV7-9	TRBJ2-3	-	-	CASSLDSPYTQYF	TGTGCCAGCAGCTTAGATAGTCCCTACACGCAGTATTTT
TRBV7-2	TRBJ2-1	TRBD2	few	CASSRTLAGHNEQFF	TGTGCCAGCAGCCGCACATTAGCGGGTCACAATGAGCAGTTCTTC
TRBV6-1	TRBJ1-2	TRBD1	-	CASRDPWTGWANYGYTF	TGTGCCAGCAGAGACCCCTGGACAGGGTGGGCTAACTATGGCTACACCTTC
TRBV2	TRBJ2-7	-	few	CASSDWATVQSVEQYF	TGTGCCAGCAGTGATTGGGCAACCGTCCAAAGCGTGGAGCAGTACTTC
TRBV7-2	TRBJ2-3	-	many	CASSLDRVGTDTQYF	TGTGCCAGCAGCTTAGACAGGGTCGGCACAGATACGCAGTATTTT
TRBV7-9	TRBJ2-7	TRBD2	few	CASSPPGTILSEQYF	TGTGCCAGCAGCCCCCCCGGGACTATACTTTCCGAGCAGTACTTC
TRBV24-1	TRBJ1-2	-	-	CATSDRHYGYTF	TGTGCCACCAGTGATCGACACTATGGCTACACCTTC
TRBV6-6	TRBJ2-5	TRBD2	-	CASSYTPTSGSETQYF	TGTGCCAGCAGTTACACTCCAACTAGCGGGAGTGAGACCCAGTACTTC
TRBV5-6	TRBJ1-3	-	many	CASSSAGEGNTIYF	TGTGCCAGCAGCTCTGCCGGCGAAGGAAACACCATATATTTT
TRBV4-1	TRBJ1-4	-	few	CASSQGLAISTNEKLFF	TGCGCCAGCAGCCAAGGGCTCGCAATTTCAACTAATGAAAAACTGTTTTTT
TRBV12-3/TRBV12-4	TRBJ2-7	TRBD2	many	CASSFWGLAGTLYEQYF	TGTGCCAGCAGTTTTTGGGGACTAGCGGGAACTCTGTACGAGCAGTACTTC
TRBV12-3/TRBV12-4	TRBJ2-7	TRBD2	many	CASRAGLAGPSYEQYF	TGTGCCAGCAGGGCCGGACTAGCGGGCCCCTCCTACGAGCAGTACTTC
TRBV19	TRBJ1-5	-	-	CASSTFLDRQSNQPQHF	TGTGCCAGTAGTACCTTCCTCGACAGGCAGAGTAATCAGCCCCAGCATTTT